One T cell receptor (beta chain) is described in this entry. This specimen belongs to a study of radiation and T cells in renal cell carcinoma. Study details: Nephrectomy followed 15 Gy stereotactic body radiation by 4 weeks.

TCRdb's copy holds only in-frame clones and misses some; the assay was immunoSEQ multiplex PCR. This table holds fewer than 90,000 clones, about 86% found once. V lost 2 bases, J lost 4 bases, and 5 bases stayed unmatched. Germline values: CDR1 SGHNT, CDR2 YYREEE (reference sequence). The CDR3 loop spans 14 amino acids. As to time point: blood 2 weeks post-SBRT. Treatment given: 15 Gy SBRT to primary tumor, nephrectomy 4 weeks later. The tumor was a clear cell renal cell carcinoma. The starting material was blood, obtained from a patient whose treatment included radiotherapy and nephrectomy. The chain employs TRBV5-4 and TRBJ1-2; TRBD1 matches 7 bases. The receptor comes from a woman aged 45-59 years with renal cell carcinoma. The chain's CDR3 is CASSLTGVGYGYTF. CDR3 sequence (DNA): TGTGCCAGCAGCTTAACAGGGGTTGGCTATGGCTACACCTTC.